The following is a TCR beta chain sequence with its context. What it recognizes is unknown. This sample was taken from a study of T cell responses to AZD1222 COVID-19 vaccine. Trimming removed 1 base from V and 1 base from J, with 11 bases in between. CDR3 length equals 16 residues. Germline CDR1 and CDR2: PRHDT and FYEKMQ (reference sequence). General observations from the study: Repertoires were obtained only post-peak T cell response. Most donors were white British and more were female, and clonal diversity was possibly underestimated. Spike-specific TCR breadth and depth rose after two AZD1222 doses. Among AZD1222 vaccinees, only six or seven were seropositive at baseline.

Repertoires were generated with immunoSEQ multiplex PCR, while TCRdb's copy carries only in-frame clones and drops some. The table includes approximately 140,000 clones, around 91% detected once. V is TRBV13 and J is TRBJ1-3; a possible D gene is TRBD1 (5 bases). The source is an adult in good health. The specimen comprised peripheral blood, sampled on day 0 of AZD1222 vaccination. As DNA, the CDR3 is TGTGCCAGCAGCTTAGTTGACGGGGGATCTGGAAACACCATATATTTT. The encoded protein is CASSLVDGGSGNTIYF.